This T cell receptor beta chain is drawn from a study of T cell repertoires in cytomegalovirus infection. In its sample, this clonotype was seen a few times. Antigen unknown. Each CDR3 protein is one row after TCRdb ran MiXCR on the reads. The sample lists about 920,000 distinct CDR3 sequences; approximately 31% were seen once. CDR3 length equals 14 residues. V lost 8 bases and J lost 3; bases outside the gene matches: 9. V and J are TRBV5-3 and TRBJ1-2; 8 bases are shared with TRBD1. TRBV5-3 is noted as an ORF with a role that remains uncertain. Sample: cultured CD8+ T cells from PBMCs, taken from culture after CMV antigen stimulation. The clonotype was recovered from a human donor in good health (CMV status not recorded). Some clones in this sample may be carry-over from other donors' samples. CDR3 residues: CASSLDRGYYGYTF. As DNA, the CDR3 is TGTGCCAGCAGCCTAGACAGGGGCTACTATGGCTACACCTTC.